This T cell receptor (beta chain) originates from a study of T cell responses to AZD1222 COVID-19 vaccine. Assay: immunoSEQ multiplex PCR; the TCRdb copy retains only in-frame clones and omits some. The sample records about 180,000 clones, approximately 90% being singletons. Germline-derived CDR1 and CDR2 are MDHEN and SYDVKM. The V and J ends lost 5 bases and 6 bases respectively, with 8 bases between them. There are 13 residues in the CDR3. The sequence was obtained from an adult who received the MenACWY meningococcal vaccine as a control. This rearrangement joins TRBV28 to TRBJ1-6, with unresolved D. This sample comprised peripheral blood, obtained 28 days after the second dose of the MenACWY control vaccine. CDR3 loop: CASSQDGNSPLHF. The CDR3, as DNA: TGTGCCAGCAGTCAGGACGGTAATTCACCCCTCCACTTT.